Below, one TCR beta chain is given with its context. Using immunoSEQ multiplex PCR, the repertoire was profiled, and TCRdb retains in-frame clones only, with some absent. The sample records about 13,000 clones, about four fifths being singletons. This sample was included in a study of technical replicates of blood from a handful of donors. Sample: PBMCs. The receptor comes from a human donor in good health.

The CDR3, as DNA: TGCGCCAGCAGCCTCGGACTAGCGGGAGGGTCCGAGCAGTACTTC. It specifies CASSLGLAGGSEQYF. The rearrangement joins TRBV5-1 to TRBJ2-7; 15 nucleotides line up with TRBD2. Germline values: CDR1 SGHRS, CDR2 YFSETQ. The CDR3 is made up of 15 amino acids. V trimming: 4 bases; J trimming: 6 bases; junction bases outside the gene matches: 5.